A single sample gave rise to the 26 T cell receptor beta chains below, sequenced in a study of T cells in Graves' hyperthyroidism and ophthalmopathy. Regions amplified from RNA transcripts were the TCR beta CDR3 regions. RT-PCR in the first round (using the HTBI primer set) targeted the TCR CDR3. Using its own MiXCR run on the multiplex PCR reads, TCRdb lists one record per CDR3 protein. The sample contains 300,000 to 450,000 distinct CDR3 sequences, more than 20% of which appear only once. The specimen was blood. The source of these receptors is a middle-aged man with Graves' hyperthyroidism.

This clonotype was observed many times. The chain employs TRBV20-1 and TRBJ2-1; unclear D gene. CDR1 is DFQATT and CDR2 is SNEGSKA in the germline V gene (reference sequence). This CDR3 comprises 10 residues. V was clipped by 6 bases and J by 6 bases, with 6 bases between them. CDR3 loop: CSARSNEQFF. In nucleotides, the CDR3 is TGCAGTGCCCGTAGCAATGAGCAGTTCTTC.

The chain couples TRBV11-3 to TRBJ1-2; D call uncertain. The CDR3 has 12 residues. CDR1 and CDR2 (germline): SGHNT, YENEEA. The V and J ends lost 4 bases and 4 bases respectively, with 7 bases between them. CDR3 region: CASSSRAYGYTF. CDR3 DNA: TGTGCCAGCAGCTCCCGGGCCTATGGCTACACCTTC.

A few counts support this clonotype. This chain joins TRBV10-2 and TRBJ2-3; D not certain. Germline CDR1 WSHSY, CDR2 SAAADI. This CDR3 has 13 amino acids. Trimming removed 0 bases from V and 3 bases from J, with 4 bases in between. The CDR3 bases are TGCGCCAGCAGTGAGTCAACTACAGATACGCAGTATTTT. Amino acid sequence: CASSESTTDTQYF.

This clonotype was seen a handful of times. The chain recombines TRBV5-1 with TRBJ2-5; 10 nucleotides line up with TRBD1. The J segment lost 4 bases and the V segment lost 4 bases, leaving 10 bases of the junction unmatched. The CDR3 spans 16 residues. Looked up from germline, CDR1 is SGHRS and CDR2 is YFSETQ. The CDR3 region is CASSKRQGAQAETQYF. The DNA of the CDR3 is TGCGCCAGCAGCAAACGACAGGGGGCGCAGGCAGAGACCCAGTACTTC.

The sample holds a few counts of this clonotype. V is TRBV29-1 and J is TRBJ1-1; D ambiguous. V was pared by 7 bases and J by 5 bases, with 14 bases between. There are 12 residues in the CDR3. The V gene's germline CDR1 is SQVTM and CDR2 ANQGSEA. CDR3 in amino acids: CSGGLPGTEAFF. CDR3 nucleotide sequence: TGCAGCGGGGGTCTCCCCGGGACTGAAGCTTTCTTT.

The table lists this clonotype with a few counts. The chain is built from TRBV12-3 or TRBV12-4 and TRBJ2-6, with a possible D match to TRBD1 (5 bases). The CDR3 contains 15 residues. V was shortened by 8 bases and J by 0 bases, with 11 bases between the two germline ends. In DNA form, the CDR3 reads TGTGCCAGCCGGACACCCGCCTCTGGGGCCAACGTCCTGACTTTC. It encodes CASRTPASGANVLTF.

The genes are TRBV6-2 or TRBV6-3 and TRBJ2-1, with D maybe TRBD2 (6 bases). CDR3 length equals 13 residues. Germline CDR1 MNHEY, CDR2 SVGEGT. Trimming took off 5 bases at V and 6 bases at J, with 11 bases between the two ends. CDR3 in DNA: TGTGCCAGCAGTCACCGGGACTCCAATGAGCAGTTCTTC. It is translated as CASSHRDSNEQFF.

This clonotype was seen repeatedly, ten times or more. The chain is built from TRBV12-3 or TRBV12-4 and TRBJ1-1; D possibly corresponds to TRBD1 (5 bases). Trimming cost V 6 bases and J 8 bases, with 16 bases left between them. The CDR3 extends over 13 amino acids. The CDR3 nucleotides read TGTGCCAGCAGGTCTACCGGACAAGCAGAAGCTTTCTTT. Protein product: CASRSTGQAEAFF.

This clonotype was seen only a few times. The chain couples TRBV3-1 to TRBJ2-1; 7 nucleotides line up with TRBD1. With V trimmed by 0 bases and J by 6 bases, 5 bases remained unmatched. Germline V CDR1 and CDR2: LGHDT, YNNKEL (reference sequence). The CDR3 spans 15 residues. CDR3 sequence (DNA): TGTGCCAGCAGCCAAGAGTGGGACAGCAGCAATGAGCAGTTCTTC. Protein: CASSQEWDSSNEQFF.

This clonotype was seen a few times. The rearrangement links TRBV19 to TRBJ1-6; weak D call: TRBD1 (6 bases). V lost 1 base and J 5 bases, leaving 9 bases between the germline ends. CDR3 size: 15 residues. The germline gives CDR1 LNHDA, CDR2 SQIVND (reference sequence). This CDR3 is CASSIGGAHNSPLHF. The CDR3 DNA reads TGTGCCAGTAGTATAGGGGGGGCTCATAATTCACCCCTCCACTTT.

The V and J genes are TRBV11-3 and TRBJ2-5, with D uncertain. This CDR3 region has 13 residues. Germline V lookup: CDR1 SGHNT, CDR2 YENEEA. Trimming left V 5 bases short and J 4 bases short, with 11 bases between. This CDR3 is CASSHQPGETQYF. The CDR3 DNA reads TGTGCCAGCAGCCATCAACCTGGAGAGACCCAGTACTTC. Using reference TRBV11-3 and TRBJ2-5 for the parts outside the CDR3, the full variable domain is EAGVVQSPRYKIIEKKQPVAFWCNPISGHNTLYWYLQNLGQGPELLIRYENEEAVDDSQLPKDRFSAERLKGVDSTLKIQPAELGDSAVYLCASSHQPGETQYFGPGTRLLVL.

The sample holds many counts of this clonotype. The rearrangement joins TRBV7-3 to TRBJ2-5, with TRBD2 as a possible D gene (6 bases). V was pared by 5 bases and J by 2 bases, with 21 bases between. This CDR3 is built from 17 residues. Looked up from germline, CDR1 is SGHTA and CDR2 is FQGTGA. The CDR3 here is CASSRRSGLASQETQYF. The CDR3 DNA sequence: TGTGCCAGCAGCAGACGATCGGGTCTAGCGAGTCAAGAGACCCAGTACTTC.

The chain joins TRBV27 to TRBJ2-1; D could derive from TRBD1 or TRBD2 (5 bases each). The CDR3 is 14 amino acids. The V gene's germline CDR1 is MNHEY and CDR2 SMNVEV (reference sequence). The ends were cut back, 3 bases at V and 7 bases at J, with 13 bases in the middle. This chain's CDR3 is CASSFSNGANEQFF. CDR3 bases: TGTGCCAGCAGTTTCTCGAACGGGGCGAATGAGCAGTTCTTC.

This clonotype turned up a few times. The chain uses TRBV11-2 and TRBJ2-5; 16 nucleotides match TRBD2. The CDR3 has 16 amino acids. CDR1 and CDR2 from the germline V gene are SGHAT and FQNNGV. Trimming removed 5 bases from V and 5 bases from J; junction bases left unmatched: 5. Here the CDR3 DNA reads TGTGCCAGCAGCCAGGGACTAGCGGGAGGGAGGGAGACCCAGTACTTC. Amino acid sequence: CASSQGLAGGRETQYF.

This chain uses TRBV12-3 or TRBV12-4 with TRBJ1-5; D uncertain. V lost 3 bases to trimming and J lost 7 bases, with 10 bases between them. The CDR3 is 13 amino acids. The CDR3 loop reads CASSLWGEQPQHF. CDR3 DNA sequence: TGTGCCAGCAGTTTGTGGGGTGAACAGCCCCAGCATTTT.

The rearrangement joins TRBV24-1 to TRBJ2-4; D may be TRBD2 (6 bases). In germline, CDR1 is KGHDR, CDR2 SFDVKD. Deletions cut 1 base from V and 9 bases from J, with 12 bases between. The CDR3 totals 14 residues. The CDR3 nucleotides are TGTGCCACCAGTGATTTCGGGAGTCCGGCCATTCAGTACTTC. This gives the protein CATSDFGSPAIQYF.

V gene TRBV27 combines with J gene TRBJ2-2; D perhaps matches TRBD1 (7 bases). Trimming removed 5 bases from V and 7 bases from J, with 11 bases in between. Germline assignment: CDR1 MNHEY and CDR2 SMNVEV (reference sequence). The CDR3 sequence is 13 residues long. The CDR3 DNA reads as TGTGCCAGCAGTGGCAGGGGGGTCGGGGAGCTGTTTTTT. It translates to CASSGRGVGELFF.

This clonotype was seen once. This rearrangement joins TRBV28 to TRBJ2-5; 14 positions match TRBD2. Germline lookup yields CDR1 MDHEN and CDR2 SYDVKM. V shed 5 bases, J shed 3 bases, and the junction held 8 bases outside the gene matches. The CDR3 contains 17 residues. The CDR3 DNA reads as TGTGCCAGCAGTCCCTACCTGGGACTAGCGGGAGAAGAGACCCAGTACTTC. It codes for CASSPYLGLAGEETQYF.

At least ten counts were recorded for this clonotype. The chain joins TRBV29-1 to TRBJ1-1; maybe TRBD1 (6 bases). The CDR3 covers 12 residues. Germline loops: CDR1 SQVTM, CDR2 ANQGSEA. V was cut by 6 bases and J by 3 bases, with 11 bases left in between. The CDR3 coding sequence is TGCAGCGTCGCTAGACAGGACACTGAAGCTTTCTTT. Protein product: CSVARQDTEAFF.

This clonotype was counted at least ten times. The rearrangement links TRBV3-1 to TRBJ2-3; 14 nucleotides agree with TRBD2. In germline, CDR1 is LGHDT, CDR2 YNNKEL (reference sequence). The CDR3 spans 18 residues. V gave up 4 bases and J gave up 4 bases; unmatched junction bases: 10. CDR3 DNA: TGTGCCAGCAGCCGGCAGGGACTAGCGGGAGAATTCGCAGATACGCAGTATTTT. It codes for CASSRQGLAGEFADTQYF.

This clonotype was seen at least ten times. This chain links TRBV20-1 with TRBJ2-1; 7 bases fit TRBD2. V lost 0 bases to trimming and J lost 6 bases; unmatched junction nucleotides: 5. The CDR3 sequence is 14 residues long. CDR1 and CDR2 (germline): DFQATT, SNEGSKA (reference sequence). The CDR3 sequence: CSAREYGRSNEQFF. The CDR3 nucleotides are TGCAGTGCTAGAGAATACGGGAGGAGCAATGAGCAGTTCTTC.

This clonotype has only a few counts. The chain is built from TRBV6-5 and TRBJ2-3; the D is unclear. This CDR3 spans 13 amino acids. CDR1 is MNHEY and CDR2 is SVGAGI in the germline V gene. V gave up 2 bases and J gave up 2 bases, with 5 bases separating them. Here the CDR3 reads CASSYGFTDTQYF. The CDR3 DNA sequence: TGTGCCAGCAGTTACGGGTTCACAGATACGCAGTATTTT.

This clonotype was seen a few times. This chain joins TRBV6-1 and TRBJ2-1, with 11 bases matching TRBD2. CDR3 length equals 14 residues. The ends lost 7 bases at V and 7 bases at J; junction bases unmatched: 6. In germline, CDR1 is MNHNS, CDR2 SASEGT. CDR3 sequence reads: CASTFSGRANEQFF. The CDR3 DNA reads as TGTGCCAGCACCTTTAGCGGGAGGGCGAATGAGCAGTTCTTC.

The V gene is TRBV5-6, the J gene TRBJ1-2; tentatively, D is TRBD1 (6 bases). This CDR3 contains 12 residues. The germline CDR1 and CDR2 sequences are SGHDT and YYEEEE. V dropped 4 bases and J dropped 8 bases, with 12 bases sitting between them. The CDR3 nucleotides read TGTGCCAGCAGCGCAGGGGTCTGGGGCTACACCTTC. Protein product: CASSAGVWGYTF.

CDR3 residues: CASSFREKLFF. In nucleotides, the CDR3 is TGTGCCAGCAGCTTCCGAGAAAAACTGTTTTTT. This sequence joins TRBV7-9 and TRBJ1-4, with D unresolved. V was cut by 3 bases and J by 8 bases, with 4 bases left in between. The germline V gene encodes CDR1 SEHNR and CDR2 FQNEAQ (reference sequence). The CDR3 has 11 amino acids.

This clonotype was detected many times. The rearrangement uses TRBV12-3 or TRBV12-4 and TRBJ2-7; 12 bases line up with TRBD2. This CDR3 contains 17 residues. Trimming took 6 bases from V and 3 from J; bases not matched to a gene: 12. The CDR3 DNA reads TGTGCCAGCAGCCTAGGGGCTAGCGGGAGGGGCCGCTACGAGCAGTACTTC. Protein: CASSLGASGRGRYEQYF.